This TCR beta chain appears in the sequencing data of a study of blood T cell repertoires in COVID-19. Study overall: COVID-19 samples, acute and convalescent, were from the United States, Italy and Spain. Sample material is recorded as cDNA or gDNA derived from T cells, B-cell-depleted T cells, or PBMCs.

The table came from immunoSEQ multiplex PCR; TCRdb's copy has only in-frame clones and leaves some out. Among 200,000 to 300,000 clones listed, roughly four fifths were seen once. Deletions cut 0 bases from V and 6 bases from J, with 5 bases between. Germline-derived CDR1 and CDR2 are WNHNN and SYGVQD (reference sequence). The CDR3 runs 12 residues. Individuals aged 18 to 89 years were recruited from approximately 22 US areas. Researchers sorted participants into cohorts using their self-reported clinical history. The sequence derives from a woman aged 35 to 49 who had been exposed to COVID-19. Sequencing used PBMCs or T cells enriched from blood (not recorded which). This chain joins TRBV10-1 and TRBJ1-2; D unclear. The CDR3 sequence: CASSESPDGYTF. The CDR3 DNA follows: TGCGCCAGCAGTGAGTCCCCCGATGGCTACACCTTC.